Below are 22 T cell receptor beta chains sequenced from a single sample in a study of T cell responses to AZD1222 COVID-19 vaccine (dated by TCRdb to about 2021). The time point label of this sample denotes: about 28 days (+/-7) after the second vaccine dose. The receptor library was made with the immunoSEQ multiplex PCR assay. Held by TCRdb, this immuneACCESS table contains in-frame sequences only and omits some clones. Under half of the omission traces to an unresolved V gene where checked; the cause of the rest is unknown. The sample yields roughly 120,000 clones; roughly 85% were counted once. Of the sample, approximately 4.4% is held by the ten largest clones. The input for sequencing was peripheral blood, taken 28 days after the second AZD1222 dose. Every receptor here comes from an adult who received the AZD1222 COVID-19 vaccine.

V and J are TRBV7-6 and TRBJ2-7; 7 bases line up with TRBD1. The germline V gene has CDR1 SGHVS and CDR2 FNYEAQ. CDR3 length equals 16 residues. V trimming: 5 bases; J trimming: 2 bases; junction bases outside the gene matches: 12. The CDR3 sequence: CASSAQVGQGAYEQYF. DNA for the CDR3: TGTGCCAGCAGCGCCCAGGTGGGCCAGGGGGCCTACGAGCAGTACTTC.

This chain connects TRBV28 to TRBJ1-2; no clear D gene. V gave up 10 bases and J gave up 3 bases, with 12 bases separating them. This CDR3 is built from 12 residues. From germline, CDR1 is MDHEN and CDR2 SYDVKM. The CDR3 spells CATRTDHYGYTF. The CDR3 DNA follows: TGTGCCACCAGAACAGATCACTATGGCTACACCTTC.

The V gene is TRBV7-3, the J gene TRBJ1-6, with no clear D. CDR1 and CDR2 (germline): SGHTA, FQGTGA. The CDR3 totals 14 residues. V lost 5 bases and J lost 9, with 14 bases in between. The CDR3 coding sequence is TGTGCCAGCAGCCCCGGAGGGCTTAGTTCACCCCTCCACTTT. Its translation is CASSPGGLSSPLHF.

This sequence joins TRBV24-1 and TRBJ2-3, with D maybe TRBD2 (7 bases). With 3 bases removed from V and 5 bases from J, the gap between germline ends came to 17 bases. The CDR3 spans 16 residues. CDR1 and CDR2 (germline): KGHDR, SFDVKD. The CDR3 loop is CATSDQRNREGDTQYF. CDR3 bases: TGTGCCACCAGTGATCAGAGGAACAGGGAGGGAGATACGCAGTATTTT.

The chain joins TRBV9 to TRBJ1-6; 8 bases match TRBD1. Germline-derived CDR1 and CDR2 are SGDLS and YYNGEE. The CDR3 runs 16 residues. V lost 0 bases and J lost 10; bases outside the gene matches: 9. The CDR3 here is CASSVAQGATGSPLHF. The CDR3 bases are TGTGCCAGCAGCGTAGCTCAGGGGGCGACCGGCTCACCCCTCCACTTT.

CDR3 DNA sequence: TGTGCCAGCAGCCCAGGAAGACAAGAGACCCAGTACTTC. Its translation: CASSPGRQETQYF. The rearrangement links TRBV12-3 or TRBV12-4 to TRBJ2-5; no clear D gene. Trimming took 6 bases from V and 2 from J, leaving 10 bases between them. The CDR3 covers 13 residues.

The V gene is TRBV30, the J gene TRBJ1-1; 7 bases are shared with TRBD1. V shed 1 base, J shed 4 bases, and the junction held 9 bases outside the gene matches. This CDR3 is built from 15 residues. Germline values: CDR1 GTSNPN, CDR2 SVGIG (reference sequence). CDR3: CAWSGRGGASTEAFF. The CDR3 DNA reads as TGTGCCTGGAGTGGCCGAGGGGGCGCGAGCACTGAAGCTTTCTTT.

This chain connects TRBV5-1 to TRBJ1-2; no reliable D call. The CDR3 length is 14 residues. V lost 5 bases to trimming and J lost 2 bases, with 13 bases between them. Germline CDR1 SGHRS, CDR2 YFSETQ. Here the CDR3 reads CASSSSSANYGYTF. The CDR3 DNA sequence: TGCGCCAGCAGTTCAAGTTCAGCCAACTATGGCTACACCTTC. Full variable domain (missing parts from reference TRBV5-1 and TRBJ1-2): KAGVTQTPRYLIKTRGQQVTLSCSPISGHRSVSWYQQTPGQGLQFLFEYFSETQRNKGNFPGRFSGRQFSNSRSEMNVSTLELGDSALYLCASSSSSANYGYTFGSGTRLTVV.

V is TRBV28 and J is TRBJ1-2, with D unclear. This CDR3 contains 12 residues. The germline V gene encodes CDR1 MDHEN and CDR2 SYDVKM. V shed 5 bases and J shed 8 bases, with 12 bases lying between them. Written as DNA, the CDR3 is TGTGCCAGCAGTCCGAGCGAGAACGGCTACACCTTC. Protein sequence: CASSPSENGYTF.

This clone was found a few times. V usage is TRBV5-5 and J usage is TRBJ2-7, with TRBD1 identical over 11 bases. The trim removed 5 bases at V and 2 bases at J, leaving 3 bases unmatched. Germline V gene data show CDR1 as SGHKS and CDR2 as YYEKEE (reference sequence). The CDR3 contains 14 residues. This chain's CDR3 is CASRAGQGAYEQYF. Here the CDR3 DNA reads TGTGCCAGCAGGGCGGGACAGGGGGCCTACGAGCAGTACTTC.

This CDR3 is CASSQDAGPRKAFF. CDR3 in DNA: TGCGCCAGCAGCCAAGATGCCGGCCCGCGCAAGGCTTTCTTT. The chain carries TRBV4-1 and TRBJ1-1; D uncertain. V was cut by 0 bases and J by 11 bases, with 16 bases left in between. This CDR3 is 14 amino acids long. Germline-derived CDR1 and CDR2 are MGHRA and YSYEKL.

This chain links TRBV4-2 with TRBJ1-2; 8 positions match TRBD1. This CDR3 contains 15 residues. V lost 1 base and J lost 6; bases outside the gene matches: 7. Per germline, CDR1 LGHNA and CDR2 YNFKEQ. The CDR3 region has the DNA TGTGCCAGCAGCCAAGTGAGCAGGGGGCAGGATGGCTACACCTTC. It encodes CASSQVSRGQDGYTF.

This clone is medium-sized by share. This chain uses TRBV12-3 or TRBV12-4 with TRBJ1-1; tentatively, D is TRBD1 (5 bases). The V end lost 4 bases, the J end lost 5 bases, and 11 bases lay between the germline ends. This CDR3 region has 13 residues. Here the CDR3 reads CASSSGPGTEAFF. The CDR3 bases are TGTGCCAGCAGTTCGGGACCGGGGACTGAAGCTTTCTTT.

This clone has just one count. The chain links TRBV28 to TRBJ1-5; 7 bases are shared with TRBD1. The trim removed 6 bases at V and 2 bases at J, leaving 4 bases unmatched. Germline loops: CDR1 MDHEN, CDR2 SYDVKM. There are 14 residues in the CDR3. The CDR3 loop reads CASRAGTGNQPQHF. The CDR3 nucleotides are TGTGCCAGCAGGGCCGGGACAGGCAATCAGCCCCAGCATTTT.

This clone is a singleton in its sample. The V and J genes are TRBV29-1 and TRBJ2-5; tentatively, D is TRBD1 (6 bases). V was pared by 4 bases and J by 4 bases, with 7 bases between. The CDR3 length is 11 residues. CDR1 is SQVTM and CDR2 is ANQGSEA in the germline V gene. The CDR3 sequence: CSVARGETQYF. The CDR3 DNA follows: TGCAGCGTTGCCAGGGGAGAGACCCAGTACTTC.

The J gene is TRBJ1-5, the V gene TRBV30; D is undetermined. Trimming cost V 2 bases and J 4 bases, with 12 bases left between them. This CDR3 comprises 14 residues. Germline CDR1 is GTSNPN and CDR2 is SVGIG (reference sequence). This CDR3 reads CAWSPTTGNQPQHF. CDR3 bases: TGTGCCTGGAGTCCCACCACGGGAAATCAGCCCCAGCATTTT.

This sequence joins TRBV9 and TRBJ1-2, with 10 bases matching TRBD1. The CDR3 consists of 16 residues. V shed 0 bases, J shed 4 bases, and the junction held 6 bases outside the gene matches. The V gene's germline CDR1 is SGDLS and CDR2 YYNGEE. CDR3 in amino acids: CASSVVRQGAGYGYTF. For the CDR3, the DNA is TGTGCCAGCAGCGTAGTAAGACAGGGGGCAGGCTATGGCTACACCTTC.

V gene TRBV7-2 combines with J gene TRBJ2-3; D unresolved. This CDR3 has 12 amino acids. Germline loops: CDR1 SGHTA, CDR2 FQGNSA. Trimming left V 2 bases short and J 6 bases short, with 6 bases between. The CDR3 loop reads CASSLNRDTQYF. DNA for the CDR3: TGTGCCAGCAGCTTAAATAGGGATACGCAGTATTTT.

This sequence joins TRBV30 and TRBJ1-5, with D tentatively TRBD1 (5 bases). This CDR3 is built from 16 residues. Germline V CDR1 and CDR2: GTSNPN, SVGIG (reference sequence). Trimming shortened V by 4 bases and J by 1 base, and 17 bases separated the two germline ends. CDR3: CAWTYGGGISNQPQHF. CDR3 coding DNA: TGTGCCTGGACCTATGGGGGGGGGATCAGCAATCAGCCCCAGCATTTT.

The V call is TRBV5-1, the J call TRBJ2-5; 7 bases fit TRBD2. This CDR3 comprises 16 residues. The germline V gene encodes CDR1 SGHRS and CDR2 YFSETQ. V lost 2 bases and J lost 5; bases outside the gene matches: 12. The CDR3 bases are TGCGCCAGCAGCTTTACTAGCGCGAACCCCAGGGAGACCCAGTACTTC. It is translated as CASSFTSANPRETQYF.

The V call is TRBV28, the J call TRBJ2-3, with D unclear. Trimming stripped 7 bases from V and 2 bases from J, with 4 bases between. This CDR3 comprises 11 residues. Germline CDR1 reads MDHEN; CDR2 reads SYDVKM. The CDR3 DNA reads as TGTGCCAGCACCAACACAGATACGCAGTATTTT. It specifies CASTNTDTQYF.

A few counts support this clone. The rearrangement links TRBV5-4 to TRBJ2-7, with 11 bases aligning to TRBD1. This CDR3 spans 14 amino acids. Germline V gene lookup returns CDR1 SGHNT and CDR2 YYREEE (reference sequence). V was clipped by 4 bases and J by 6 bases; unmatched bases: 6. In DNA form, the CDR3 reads TGTGCCAGCAGCATCTCCGGGACAGGGGGCGAGCAGTACTTC. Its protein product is CASSISGTGGEQYF. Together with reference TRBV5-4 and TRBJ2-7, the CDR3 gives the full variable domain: ETGVTQSPTHLIKTRGQQVTLRCSSQSGHNTVSWYQQALGQGPQFIFQYYREEENGRGNFPPRFSGLQFPNYSSELNVNALELDDSALYLCASSISGTGGEQYFGPGTRLTVT.